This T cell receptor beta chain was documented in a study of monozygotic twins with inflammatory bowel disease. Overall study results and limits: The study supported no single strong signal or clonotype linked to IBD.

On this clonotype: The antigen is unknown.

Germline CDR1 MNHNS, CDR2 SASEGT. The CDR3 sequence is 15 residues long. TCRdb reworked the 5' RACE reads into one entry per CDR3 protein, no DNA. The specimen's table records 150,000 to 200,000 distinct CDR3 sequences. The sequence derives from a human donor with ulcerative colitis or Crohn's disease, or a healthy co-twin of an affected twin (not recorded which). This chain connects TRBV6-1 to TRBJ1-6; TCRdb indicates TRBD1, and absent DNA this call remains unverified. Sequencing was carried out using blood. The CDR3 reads CASSETGQPNSPLHF.